These 25 T cell receptor beta chains were sequenced from one sample in a study of T cell repertoires in cytomegalovirus infection. TCRdb re-analysed the reads in MiXCR, keeping a single row per CDR3 protein. In the table there are about 530,000 distinct CDR3 sequences, about 26% of which are singletons. Material: PBMCs. The receptors shown here come from a human donor in good health (CMV status not recorded). Some clones in this sample may be carry-over from other donors' samples.

J is TRBJ2-5 and V is TRBV25-1; 13 bases match TRBD2. The CDR3 is 22 amino acids. The germline V gene encodes CDR1 MGHDK and CDR2 SYGVNS. Trimming removed 2 bases from V and 1 base from J; junction bases left unmatched: 19. CDR3 DNA: TGTGCCAGCAGTGAAGGGTGGGGACTAGCGGGACATCTTAGCAGTTTCCAAGAGACCCAGTACTTC. Amino acids: CASSEGWGLAGHLSSFQETQYF.

The chain carries TRBV20-1 and TRBJ2-7; weak D call: TRBD2 (6 bases). V was shortened by 3 bases and J by 0 bases, with 9 bases between the two germline ends. The CDR3 is 13 amino acids. Per the germline V gene, CDR1 is DFQATT and CDR2 is SNEGSKA (reference sequence). Here the CDR3 reads CSARSGASYEQYF. The CDR3, as DNA: TGCAGTGCTAGGTCGGGAGCCTCCTACGAGCAGTACTTC.

This clonotype turned up a few times. The rearrangement links TRBV6-2 or TRBV6-3 to TRBJ2-1; 13 bases are a match to TRBD2. V lost 7 bases and J lost 4; bases outside the gene matches: 4. The CDR3 is 15 residues long. The germline CDR1 and CDR2 sequences are MNHEY and SVGEGT. DNA for the CDR3: TGTGCCAGCATCTTACTAGCGGGAGGGTACAATGAGCAGTTCTTC. Protein: CASILLAGGYNEQFF.

This clonotype was observed a few times. This chain joins TRBV2 and TRBJ1-1; the D gene is possibly TRBD1 (5 bases). The V end lost 7 bases, the J end lost 4 bases, and 13 bases lay between the germline ends. Germline values: CDR1 SNHLY, CDR2 FYNNEI. The CDR3 has 13 amino acids. The CDR3 nucleotides are TGTGCCAGCATCCCGGGGGGTGGCACTGAAGCTTTCTTT. As protein: CASIPGGGTEAFF.

In this sample, this clonotype turned up a few times. The gene calls are TRBV11-3 and TRBJ2-7; TRBD1 aligns across 10 bases. The CDR3 loop spans 16 amino acids. Germline V lookup: CDR1 SGHNT, CDR2 YENEEA. The V gene end was trimmed by 0 bases and the J gene end by 4 bases; junction bases not matched to a gene: 6. The CDR3 nucleotides are TGTGCCAGCAGCTTAGATGGGACAGGGGTTTTGTACGAGCAGTACGTC. This encodes CASSLDGTGVLYEQYV.

This sequence joins TRBV5-5 and TRBJ2-5; 9 bases are a match to TRBD1. The germline gives CDR1 SGHKS, CDR2 YYEKEE (reference sequence). This CDR3 is built from 14 residues. V was pared by 5 bases and J by 7 bases, with 9 bases of the junction left unmatched. CDR3 bases: TGTGCCAGCAGTGTCCGGGACAGGGAGGCGACCCAGTACTTC. Its translation: CASSVRDREATQYF.

The sample holds one count of this clonotype. The CDR3 DNA reads TGTGCCATCAGCCCAGGGAACTATGGCTACACCTTC. It specifies CAISPGNYGYTF. The chain joins TRBV10-3 to TRBJ1-2; the D gene is possibly TRBD1 (5 bases). The V end was cut by 6 bases, the J end by 2 bases, with 7 bases between. Germline CDR1 and CDR2: ENHRY and SYGVKD. This CDR3 spans 12 amino acids.

This chain connects TRBV29-1 to TRBJ2-1; 14 nucleotides match TRBD2. Germline V gene sequence: CDR1 SQVTM, CDR2 ANQGSEA. This CDR3 contains 13 residues. Losses at the gene ends were 4 bases for V and 9 bases for J; bases not matched to a gene: 2. This CDR3 reads CSVGLAGGVEQFF. As DNA, the CDR3 is TGCAGCGTTGGACTAGCGGGAGGGGTTGAGCAGTTCTTC.

This clonotype was seen only once. The genes are TRBV11-1 and TRBJ1-2; 8 bases are a match to TRBD1. This CDR3 spans 15 amino acids. CDR1 and CDR2 (germline): SGHAT, FQDESV (reference sequence). Trimming at V came to 2 bases and at J to 0 bases, leaving 2 bases not matched to a gene. The CDR3 protein is CASSLLGQANYGYTF. The CDR3 DNA follows: TGTGCCAGCAGCTTACTGGGACAGGCTAACTATGGCTACACCTTC.

This clonotype was observed many times. The V call is TRBV7-6, the J call TRBJ1-1; no definite D call. This CDR3 is 15 amino acids long. The ends were cut back, 8 bases at V and 0 bases at J, with 16 bases in the middle. Germline CDR1 and CDR2: SGHVS and FNYEAQ. The CDR3 reads CASGRLAFMNTEAFF. Here the CDR3 DNA reads TGTGCCAGCGGGAGGCTAGCCTTCATGAACACTGAAGCTTTCTTT.

Comments on this clonotype: It may be a read error: a sequence one base away is much more abundant. The chain employs TRBV6-6 and TRBJ1-1; 7 bases line up with TRBD1. The CDR3 totals 13 residues. Looked up from germline, CDR1 is MNHNY and CDR2 is SVGAGI (reference sequence). The junction had 2 bases not matched to a gene; V was cut back by 2 bases and J by 5 bases. CDR3 residues: CASSYDRETEAFF. The CDR3 coding sequence is TGTGCCAGCAGTTACGACAGGGAGACTGAAGCTTTCTTT.

The V gene is TRBV28, the J gene TRBJ2-7; tentative D call: TRBD2 (5 bases). The CDR3 spans 13 residues. Trimming took off 8 bases at V and 4 bases at J, with 15 bases between the two ends. Germline values: CDR1 MDHEN, CDR2 SYDVKM. The CDR3 protein is CASDPSGRYEQYF. The CDR3 DNA is TGTGCCAGCGATCCCAGCGGACGTTACGAGCAGTACTTC.

This chain uses TRBV2 with TRBJ2-2; no definite D call. The CDR3 spans 12 residues. Germline CDR1 SNHLY, CDR2 FYNNEI. Between the trimmed V and J ends, which lost 7 bases and 7 bases, there was a span of 10 bases. The CDR3 DNA reads as TGTGCCAGCACCTCTGGGATCGGGGAGCTGTTTTTT. This translates into CASTSGIGELFF.

This sequence joins TRBV19 and TRBJ2-2; 14 positions agree with TRBD2. Germline CDR1 and CDR2: LNHDA and SQIVND (reference sequence). The CDR3 has 20 residues. The junction had 18 bases not matched to a gene; V was cut back by 5 bases and J by 7 bases. CDR3 sequence reads: CASSSPPRLAGGQYGGELFF. In DNA form, the CDR3 reads TGTGCCAGTAGTTCCCCACCGAGACTAGCGGGAGGGCAATATGGCGGGGAGCTGTTTTTT.

This chain links TRBV27 with TRBJ2-5; D is unclear. This CDR3 has 16 residues. Germline V gene lookup returns CDR1 MNHEY and CDR2 SMNVEV (reference sequence). Between the trimmed V and J ends, which lost 5 bases and 5 bases, there was a span of 21 bases. The CDR3 region is CASSDRKLIPVETQYF. The DNA for the CDR3 is TGTGCCAGCAGTGATAGGAAGCTCATACCGGTCGAGACCCAGTACTTC.

A few counts support this clonotype. The V gene is TRBV7-6, the J gene TRBJ2-1; D may be TRBD2 (6 bases). With 2 bases removed from V and 0 bases from J, the gap between germline ends came to 23 bases. Germline values: CDR1 SGHVS, CDR2 FNYEAQ. The CDR3 extends over 20 amino acids. In DNA form, the CDR3 reads TGTGCCAGCAGCTTAAATCCGGGACTGACCATGTTTAGCTCCTACAATGAGCAGTTCTTC. Translated: CASSLNPGLTMFSSYNEQFF.

In this sample, this clonotype turned up many times. The chain has TRBV7-2 and TRBJ2-3; 9 nucleotides line up with TRBD2. V lost 2 bases and J lost 4; bases outside the gene matches: 4. Looked up from germline, CDR1 is SGHTA and CDR2 is FQGNSA. There are 15 residues in the CDR3. This CDR3 is CASSLIAGDSDTQYF. In DNA form, the CDR3 reads TGTGCCAGCAGCTTAATAGCGGGAGATTCAGATACGCAGTATTTT.

This clonotype was counted between two and nine times. The chain employs TRBV7-9 and TRBJ1-3; TRBD1 aligns across 7 bases. J lost 0 bases, V lost 4 bases, and 12 bases had no gene match. Per the germline V gene, CDR1 is SEHNR and CDR2 is FQNEAQ (reference sequence). CDR3 length equals 18 residues. The CDR3 nucleotides read TGTGCCAGCAGCTCTCCGTCGACAGGGACATACTCTGGAAACACCATATATTTT. Translating it yields CASSSPSTGTYSGNTIYF.

This clonotype was seen once. This chain joins TRBV6-2 or TRBV6-3 and TRBJ2-1, with 8 bases that match TRBD2. CDR1 is MNHEY and CDR2 is SVGEGT in the germline V gene. The CDR3 has 14 residues. Trimming removed 8 bases from V and 3 bases from J; junction bases left unmatched: 6. The chain's CDR3 is CASYLAGYYNEQFF. The CDR3 DNA reads TGTGCCAGCTACCTAGCGGGTTACTACAATGAGCAGTTCTTC.

This clonotype came up once. This chain uses TRBV25-1 with TRBJ1-5; no firm D call. The V end was cut by 3 bases, the J end by 5 bases, with 8 bases between. The germline CDR1 and CDR2 sequences are MGHDK and SYGVNS. The CDR3 has 13 residues. CDR3 residues: CASSERADQPQHF. The CDR3 bases are TGTGCCAGCAGTGAGAGGGCTGATCAGCCCCAGCATTTT.

CDR3 DNA sequence: TGTGCCAGCAGTTTCGGAGGGGAATGGCCTGGAAACACCATATATTTT. It translates to CASSFGGEWPGNTIYF. The rearrangement joins TRBV28 to TRBJ1-3, with TRBD1 as a possible D gene (5 bases). CDR1 is MDHEN and CDR2 is SYDVKM in the germline V gene. The CDR3 sequence is 16 residues long. Trimming stripped 3 bases from V and 2 bases from J, with 14 bases between.

V is TRBV6-1 and J is TRBJ2-7, with 7 nucleotides matching TRBD1. This CDR3 has 14 amino acids. Germline loops: CDR1 MNHNS, CDR2 SASEGT. Trimming at V came to 5 bases and at J to 0 bases, leaving 4 bases not matched to a gene. CDR3 nucleotide sequence: TGTGCCAGCAGTCATGGACAGGACTCCTACGAGCAGTACTTC. Protein sequence: CASSHGQDSYEQYF.

This rearrangement joins TRBV27 to TRBJ1-3; D gene ambiguous. Germline V gene data show CDR1 as MNHEY and CDR2 as SMNVEV (reference sequence). V was cut by 0 bases and J by 7 bases, with 13 bases left in between. The CDR3 has 15 residues. The DNA of the CDR3 is TGTGCCAGCAGTTTATCGGCGGACCTGGGCAACACCATATATTTT. Translated, it gives CASSLSADLGNTIYF.

This clonotype was detected many times. The chain recombines TRBV7-8 with TRBJ1-1; no definite D call. Germline assignment: CDR1 SGHVS and CDR2 FQNEAQ. The CDR3 runs 12 residues. Trimming left V 5 bases short and J 5 bases short, with 9 bases between. This CDR3 reads CASSPGKTEAFF. The CDR3, as DNA: TGTGCCAGCAGCCCGGGAAAAACTGAAGCTTTCTTT.

Many counts were recorded for this clonotype. The rearrangement joins TRBV6-1 to TRBJ2-1; 9 bases fit TRBD2. With 0 bases clipped from V and 7 bases from J, the junction kept 7 bases outside the gene matches. The V gene's germline CDR1 is MNHNS and CDR2 SASEGT. The CDR3 consists of 16 residues. The CDR3 sequence is CASSEADSGGRNEQFF. In DNA, the CDR3 is TGTGCCAGCAGTGAAGCGGATAGCGGGGGAAGAAATGAGCAGTTCTTC.